These T cell receptor beta chains were read from a single sample in a study of CD8+CD57+ T cells in acquired aplastic anemia. Using its own MiXCR run on the reads, TCRdb lists one record per CDR3 protein. The sample lists about 130,000 distinct CDR3 sequences, approximately 41% seen once, with 7.5% to 9.5% in the top ten. Specimen: sorted CD4+, CD8+, or CD8+CD57+ T cells (not recorded which) from PBMCs. Every receptor here comes from a human donor in good health, serving as a control. The CDR3 runs from the conserved cysteine through the conserved F or W. D genes are given only for firm matches.

>TRBD1|TRBV6-7|TRBJ1-1
CASSTPPGTGGGEAFF
>.|TRBV29-1|TRBJ1-1
CSVEGRLNTEAFF
>TRBD1|TRBV10-3|TRBJ2-7
CAIKGQGARYEQYF
>.|TRBV19|TRBJ1-5
CASLNQGFGNQPQHF
>.|TRBV7-2|TRBJ1-1
CASSSLRGVTEAFF
>TRBD2|TRBV25-1|TRBJ2-2
CASSHPSGGNTGELFF
>TRBD1|TRBV25-1|TRBJ1-6
CASRLQGDPNSPLHF
>.|TRBV20-1|TRBJ1-2
CSAKVLSGGTGYTF
>TRBD2|TRBV12-3/TRBV12-4|TRBJ2-2
CASSRMGLAGGNTGELFF
>TRBD1|TRBV30|TRBJ1-5
CAWSSAGGNQPQHF
>.|TRBV5-1|TRBJ2-7
CASSSSGGGAYEQYF
>TRBD2|TRBV5-1|TRBJ2-5
CASSRGSGRETQYF
>.|TRBV10-3|TRBJ1-6
CATLQGWDSPLHF
>.|TRBV6-6|TRBJ2-7
CASSHLYEQYF
>.|TRBV9|TRBJ2-1
CASSVGALQSYNEQFF
>.|TRBV12-5|TRBJ2-3
CASGRNDYSTLTDTQYF
>.|TRBV7-8|TRBJ1-1
CASSLRGHTEAFF